The clone carrying this TCR beta chain has just a few counts. Its target is unknown. The data stem from a study of cytomegalovirus exposure and HLA in healthy donors. Study-wide points: Earlier analysis looked at TCR beta V segments, and most were productive about 87% or about 30% of the time.

The V gene's germline CDR1 is SGHAT and CDR2 FQNNGV. The ends were cut back, 0 bases at V and 5 bases at J, with 17 bases in the middle. The CDR3 runs 16 residues. Researchers ran the PCR with 60 Vbeta and 13 Jbeta primers. The repertoire was sequenced with immunoSEQ multiplex PCR; TCRdb's copy has only in-frame clones and lacks some. The sample holds roughly 130,000 clones, 65% to 90% seen once. The chain carries TRBV11-2 and TRBJ2-7; possibly TRBD2 for D (6 bases). The sequence came from a man over 45 in good health and CMV-seronegative. Sequenced input: PBMCs. CDR3 sequence: CASSLDLGRYSNEQYF. The CDR3 DNA reads TGTGCCAGCAGCTTAGATCTAGGGAGGTATAGCAACGAGCAGTACTTC.